This entry features one T cell receptor (beta chain) sequence. The CDR3 consists of 16 residues. CDR1 and CDR2 from the germline V gene are MNHEY and SMNVEV (reference sequence). V shed 1 base and J 6 bases; nucleotides not matched to a gene: 3. As to treatment: some 20 received Ad26.COV2.S at low or high dose, single or two shots; about five received placebo; per-sample allocation not given. The study sampled participants on day 63 after the first vaccine or placebo injection. As its vector, the vaccine had Ad26, which expressed Wuhan-strain SARS-CoV-2 spike. The data were obtained in a study of Ad26.COV2.S vaccination and SARS-CoV-2 variants. For the study at large: The study gave Ad26.COV2.S intramuscularly, once or twice 56 days apart.

Libraries were prepared by immunoSEQ multiplex PCR; TCRdb keeps only in-frame clonotypes and omits some of them. This sample has 350,000 to 500,000 clones, with approximately 87% found just once. This TCR was recovered from a person between 18 and 60 years old who received the Ad26.COV2.S COVID-19 vaccine or a placebo. The chain has TRBV27 and TRBJ2-2; 12 nucleotides line up with TRBD1. Sequenced here: peripheral blood, sampled in a trial of Ad26.COV2.S vaccine versus placebo. The CDR3 sequence: CASSLFGTGGSGELFF. The CDR3 DNA reads as TGTGCCAGCAGTTTATTCGGGACAGGGGGCTCCGGGGAGCTGTTTTTT.